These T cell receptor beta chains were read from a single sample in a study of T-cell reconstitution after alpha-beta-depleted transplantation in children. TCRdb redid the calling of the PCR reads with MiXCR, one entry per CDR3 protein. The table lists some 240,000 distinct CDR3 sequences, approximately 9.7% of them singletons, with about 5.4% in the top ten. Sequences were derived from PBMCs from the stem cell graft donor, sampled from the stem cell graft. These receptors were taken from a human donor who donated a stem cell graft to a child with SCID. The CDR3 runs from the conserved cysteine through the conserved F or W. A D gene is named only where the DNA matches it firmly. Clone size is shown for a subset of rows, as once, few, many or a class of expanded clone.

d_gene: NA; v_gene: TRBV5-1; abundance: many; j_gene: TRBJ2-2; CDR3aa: CASSLERQGIGELFF; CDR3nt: TGCGCCAGCAGCTTGGAACGGCAGGGCATCGGGGAGCTGTTTTTT
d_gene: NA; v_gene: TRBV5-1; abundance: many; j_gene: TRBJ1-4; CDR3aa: CASSLDDRPRGNEKLFF; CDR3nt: TGCGCCAGCAGCTTGGATGACAGACCTAGGGGTAATGAAAAACTGTTTTTT
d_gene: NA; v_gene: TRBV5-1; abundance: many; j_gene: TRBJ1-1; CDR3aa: CASSLGGGGSEAFF; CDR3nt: TGCGCCAGCAGCTTGGGAGGGGGAGGTAGTGAAGCTTTCTTT
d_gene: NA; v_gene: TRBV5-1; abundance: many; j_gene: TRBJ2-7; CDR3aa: CASSLSVRSGEQYF; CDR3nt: TGCGCCAGCAGCTTGTCTGTGCGAAGCGGCGAGCAGTACTTC
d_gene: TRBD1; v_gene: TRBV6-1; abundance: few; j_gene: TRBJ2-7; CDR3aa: CASSRPGQGANEQYF; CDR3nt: TGTGCCAGCAGTCGACCGGGACAGGGGGCGAACGAGCAGTACTTC
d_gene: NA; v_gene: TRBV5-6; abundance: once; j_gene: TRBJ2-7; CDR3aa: CASSPGPSYKQYF; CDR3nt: TGTGCCAGCAGCCCCGGACCCTCCTACAAGCAGTACTTC
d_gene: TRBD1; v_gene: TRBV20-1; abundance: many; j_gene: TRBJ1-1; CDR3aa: CSASTGALNTEAFF; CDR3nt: TGCAGTGCTAGTACAGGGGCCCTCAACACTGAAGCTTTCTTT
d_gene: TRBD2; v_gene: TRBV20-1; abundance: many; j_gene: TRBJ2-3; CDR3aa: CSTKRGGIVDTQYF; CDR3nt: TGCAGTACTAAGCGGGGGGGCATCGTAGATACGCAGTATTTT
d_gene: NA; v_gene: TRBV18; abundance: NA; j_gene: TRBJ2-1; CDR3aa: CASSPSDGRNEQFF; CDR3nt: TGTGCCAGCTCTCCTAGCGACGGCCGCAATGAGCAGTTCTTC
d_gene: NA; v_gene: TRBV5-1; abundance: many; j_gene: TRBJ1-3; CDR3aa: CASSLGFGADTIYF; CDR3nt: TGCGCCAGCAGCTTGGGATTTGGGGCGGACACCATATATTTT